This TCR beta chain is drawn from a study of cytotoxic CD8 clonotypes in ibrutinib-treated CLL. The overall study: There were, on average, 255,043 productive templates and 94,082 productive rearrangements per sample. Findings and limits, study-wide: While tracking circulating CD8+ T-cell counts, baseline clonality exceeded that of age-matched healthy donors. Clonality increased with ibrutinib response but returned toward baseline at progression.

A note on this clone: As yet, its antigen is unknown.

Sequencing sought depths of 1 in 200,000 to 1 in 1 million T cells. The data were produced by immunoSEQ multiplex PCR, yet TCRdb's version contains in-frame clones alone and is incomplete. The table shows some 310,000 clones, with around four fifths occurring only once. The clonotype originates from a human donor with chronic lymphocytic leukemia. Material: PBMCs, obtained before ibrutinib treatment.

In DNA, the CDR3 is TGTGCCAGCGGTCAAGAGACCGTCGACCTTGGCTACACCTTC. It specifies CASGQETVDLGYTF. The J gene is TRBJ1-2, the V gene TRBV18, with D hard to call. V lost 8 bases and J lost 7, with 20 bases in between. The CDR3 is 14 amino acids. Germline CDR1 KGHSH, CDR2 LQKENI.